These 6 T cell receptor beta chains were all obtained from the same sample, sequenced in a study of blood T cell repertoires in COVID-19. Here immunoSEQ multiplex PCR was the method, and the copy in TCRdb shows in-frame clones only, minus some. The sample contains about 210,000 clones, roughly 80% of which appear only once. Sequences were obtained from peripheral blood. Receptors originate from an elderly woman with COVID-19, enrolled during active disease.

The V call is TRBV2, the J call TRBJ2-2; D is uncertain. CDR3 size: 11 residues. Germline assignment: CDR1 SNHLY and CDR2 FYNNEI. V was trimmed by 8 bases and J by 6 bases, leaving 7 bases between them. The CDR3 is CASSVPGELFF. CDR3 bases: TGTGCCAGCTCGGTCCCCGGGGAGCTGTTTTTT.

This sequence joins TRBV11-2 and TRBJ2-3; D perhaps matches TRBD1 (5 bases). CDR3 length: 14 residues. Trimming took off 0 bases at V and 3 bases at J, with 7 bases between the two ends. Germline values: CDR1 SGHAT, CDR2 FQNNGV. In DNA, the CDR3 is TGTGCCAGCAGCTTAGATGGGGCGACAGATACGCAGTATTTT. Its protein product is CASSLDGATDTQYF.

The chain combines TRBV6-5 with TRBJ1-2, with a tentative D call TRBD1 (6 bases). Germline-derived CDR1 and CDR2 are MNHEY and SVGAGI. This CDR3 is 15 amino acids long. Trimming took 1 base from V and 2 from J, leaving 11 bases between them. The CDR3 protein is CASSYWTASNYGYTF. The DNA for the CDR3 is TGTGCCAGCAGTTACTGGACAGCCTCAAACTATGGCTACACCTTC.

The chain carries TRBV7-8 and TRBJ1-5; D unclear. Germline V gives CDR1 SGHVS, CDR2 FQNEAQ. V lost 1 base, J lost 6 bases, and 4 bases lay in between. The CDR3 length is 12 residues. CDR3 in amino acids: CASSLVGQPQHF. The CDR3 nucleotides are TGTGCCAGCAGCTTAGTCGGTCAGCCCCAGCATTTT.

This clone was detected only once. The CDR3 DNA reads as TGTGCCAGCAGTTATTTCTGGCTAGCGGGTCAGACCGGGGAGCTGTTTTTT. It is translated as CASSYFWLAGQTGELFF. The chain carries TRBV5-6 and TRBJ2-2, with 8 bases fitting TRBD2. The ends lost 5 bases at V and 5 bases at J; junction bases unmatched: 14. Per germline, CDR1 SGHDT and CDR2 YYEEEE. The CDR3 spans 17 residues.

The chain couples TRBV28 to TRBJ1-2, with a weak D call TRBD1 (5 bases). V was trimmed by 4 bases and J by 7 bases, leaving 10 bases between them. This CDR3 is 12 amino acids long. Looked up from germline, CDR1 is MDHEN and CDR2 is SYDVKM. CDR3 sequence reads: CASSSLGGGYTF. The CDR3 DNA follows: TGTGCCAGCAGTTCCCTGGGGGGTGGCTACACCTTC.